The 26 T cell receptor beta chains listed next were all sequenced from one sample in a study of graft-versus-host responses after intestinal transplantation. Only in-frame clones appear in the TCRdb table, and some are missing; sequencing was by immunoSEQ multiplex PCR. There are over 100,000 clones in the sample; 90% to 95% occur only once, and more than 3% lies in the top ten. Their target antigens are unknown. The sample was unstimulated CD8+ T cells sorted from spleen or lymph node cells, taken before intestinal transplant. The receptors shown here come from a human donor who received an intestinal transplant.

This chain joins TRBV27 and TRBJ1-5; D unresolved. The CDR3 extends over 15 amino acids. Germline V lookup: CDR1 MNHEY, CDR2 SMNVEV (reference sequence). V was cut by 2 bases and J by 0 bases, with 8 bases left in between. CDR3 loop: CASSLGVNSNQPQHF. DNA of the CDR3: TGTGCCAGCAGTTTAGGAGTGAATAGCAATCAGCCCCAGCATTTT.

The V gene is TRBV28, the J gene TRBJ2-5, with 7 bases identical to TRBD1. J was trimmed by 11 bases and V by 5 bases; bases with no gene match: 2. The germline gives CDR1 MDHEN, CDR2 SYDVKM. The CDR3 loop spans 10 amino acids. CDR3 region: CASSDREQYF. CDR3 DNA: TGTGCCAGCAGTGACAGGGAGCAGTACTTC.

Written as DNA, the CDR3 is TGTGCCAGTAGTATGAGGCCGGATGGCTACACCTTC. It translates to CASSMRPDGYTF. The chain links TRBV19 to TRBJ1-2, with D hard to call. The germline CDR1 and CDR2 sequences are LNHDA and SQIVND (reference sequence). V was clipped by 3 bases and J by 6 bases, with 8 bases between them. CDR3 length: 12 residues.

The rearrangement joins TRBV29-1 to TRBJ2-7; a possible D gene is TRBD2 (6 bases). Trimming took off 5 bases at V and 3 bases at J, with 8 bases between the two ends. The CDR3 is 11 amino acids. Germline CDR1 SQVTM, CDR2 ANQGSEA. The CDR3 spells CSVRGNYEQYF. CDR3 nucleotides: TGCAGCGTTCGGGGGAACTACGAGCAGTACTTC.

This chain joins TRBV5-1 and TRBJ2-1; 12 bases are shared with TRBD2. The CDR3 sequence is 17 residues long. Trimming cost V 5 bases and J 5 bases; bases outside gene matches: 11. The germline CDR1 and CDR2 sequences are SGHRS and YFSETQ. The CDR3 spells CASRIRTSGTLDNEQFF. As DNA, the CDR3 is TGCGCCAGCAGAATAAGGACTAGCGGGACGTTGGACAATGAGCAGTTCTTC. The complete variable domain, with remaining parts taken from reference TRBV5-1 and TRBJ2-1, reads KAGVTQTPRYLIKTRGQQVTLSCSPISGHRSVSWYQQTPGQGLQFLFEYFSETQRNKGNFPGRFSGRQFSNSRSEMNVSTLELGDSALYLCASRIRTSGTLDNEQFFGPGTRLTVL.

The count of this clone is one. In nucleotides, the CDR3 is TGTGCCAGCAGTCTAACAGGGGGCGCAACATCTGAGCAGTTCTTC. This gives the protein CASSLTGGATSEQFF. This chain joins TRBV27 and TRBJ2-1; TRBD1 matches at 9 bases. The trim removed 5 bases at V and 9 bases at J, leaving 11 bases unmatched. From germline, CDR1 is MNHEY and CDR2 SMNVEV (reference sequence). The CDR3 length is 15 residues.

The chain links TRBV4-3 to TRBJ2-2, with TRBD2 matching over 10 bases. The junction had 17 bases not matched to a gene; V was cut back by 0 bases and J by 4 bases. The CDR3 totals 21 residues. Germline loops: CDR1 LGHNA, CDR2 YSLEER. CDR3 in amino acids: CASSQDISGRARSAPTGELFF. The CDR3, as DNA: TGCGCCAGCAGCCAAGATATAAGCGGGAGGGCCAGATCAGCCCCCACCGGGGAGCTGTTTTTT.

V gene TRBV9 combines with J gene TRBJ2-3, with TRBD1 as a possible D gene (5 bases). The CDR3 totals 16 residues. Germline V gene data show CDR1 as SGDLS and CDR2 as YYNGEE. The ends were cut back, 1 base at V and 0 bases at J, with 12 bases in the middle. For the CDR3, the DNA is TGTGCCAGCAGCGTATCCGCGACAGACAGCACAGATACGCAGTATTTT. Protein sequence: CASSVSATDSTDTQYF.

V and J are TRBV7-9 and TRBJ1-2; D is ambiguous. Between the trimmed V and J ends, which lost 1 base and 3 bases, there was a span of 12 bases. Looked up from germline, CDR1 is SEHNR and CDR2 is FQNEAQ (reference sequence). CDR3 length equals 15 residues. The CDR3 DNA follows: TGTGCCAGCAGCTTAGAAGCGGCGGTAGACTATGGCTACACCTTC. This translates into CASSLEAAVDYGYTF. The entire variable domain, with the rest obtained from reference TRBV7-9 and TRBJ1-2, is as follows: DTGVSQNPRHKITKRGQNVTFRCDPISEHNRLYWYRQTLGQGPEFLTYFQNEAQLEKSRLLSDRFSAERPKGSFSTLEIQRTEQGDSAMYLCASSLEAAVDYGYTFGSGTRLTVV.

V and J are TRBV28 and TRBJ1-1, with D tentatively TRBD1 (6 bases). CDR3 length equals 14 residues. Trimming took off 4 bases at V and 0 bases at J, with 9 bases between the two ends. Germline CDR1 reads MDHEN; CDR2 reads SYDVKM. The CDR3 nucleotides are TGTGCCAGCAGTTCGGGGGGCATGAACACTGAAGCTTTCTTT. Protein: CASSSGGMNTEAFF.

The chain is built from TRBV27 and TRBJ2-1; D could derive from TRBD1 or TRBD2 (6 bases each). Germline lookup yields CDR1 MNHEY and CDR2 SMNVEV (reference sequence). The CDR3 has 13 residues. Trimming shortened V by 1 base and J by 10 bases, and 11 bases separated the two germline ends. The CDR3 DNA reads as TGTGCCAGCAGTTTATACTTAGGGGGGGAGCAGTTCTTC. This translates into CASSLYLGGEQFF.

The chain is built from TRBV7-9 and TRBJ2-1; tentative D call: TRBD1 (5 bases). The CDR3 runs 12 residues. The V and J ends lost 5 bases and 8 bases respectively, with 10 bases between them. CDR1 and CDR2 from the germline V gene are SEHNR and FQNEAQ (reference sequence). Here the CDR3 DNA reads TGTGCCAGCAGCGCCAGGGCAGATGAGCAGTTCTTC. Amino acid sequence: CASSARADEQFF.

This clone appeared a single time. This chain's CDR3 is CASSVDGDPTEAFF. CDR3 nucleotides: TGTGCCAGCAGCGTAGATGGGGACCCCACTGAAGCTTTCTTT. The gene calls are TRBV9 and TRBJ1-1, with D perhaps matching TRBD1 (5 bases). The germline V gene has CDR1 SGDLS and CDR2 YYNGEE. With 0 bases removed from V and 4 bases from J, the gap between germline ends came to 10 bases. CDR3 size: 14 residues.

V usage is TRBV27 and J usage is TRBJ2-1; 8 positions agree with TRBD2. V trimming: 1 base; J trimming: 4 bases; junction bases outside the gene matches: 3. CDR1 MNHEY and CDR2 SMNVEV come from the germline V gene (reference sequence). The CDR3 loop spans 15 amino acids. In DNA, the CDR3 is TGTGCCAGCAGTTTATACAGCGGGAGTTACAATGAGCAGTTCTTC. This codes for CASSLYSGSYNEQFF.

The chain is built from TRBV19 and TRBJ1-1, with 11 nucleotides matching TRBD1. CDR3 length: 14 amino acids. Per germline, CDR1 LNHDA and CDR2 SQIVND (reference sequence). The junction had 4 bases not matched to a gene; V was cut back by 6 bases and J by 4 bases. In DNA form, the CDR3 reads TGTGCCAGTAGCTATGGGACAGGGGGCACTGAAGCTTTCTTT. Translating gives CASSYGTGGTEAFF.

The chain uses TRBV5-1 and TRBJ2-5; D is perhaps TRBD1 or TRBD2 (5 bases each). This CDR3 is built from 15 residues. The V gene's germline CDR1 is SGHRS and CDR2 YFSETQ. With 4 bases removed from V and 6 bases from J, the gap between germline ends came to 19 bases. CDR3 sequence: CASSIGTPARKTQYF. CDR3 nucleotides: TGCGCCAGCAGCATCGGGACCCCCGCGAGAAAGACCCAGTACTTC. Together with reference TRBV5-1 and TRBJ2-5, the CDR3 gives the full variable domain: KAGVTQTPRYLIKTRGQQVTLSCSPISGHRSVSWYQQTPGQGLQFLFEYFSETQRNKGNFPGRFSGRQFSNSRSEMNVSTLELGDSALYLCASSIGTPARKTQYFGPGTRLLVL.

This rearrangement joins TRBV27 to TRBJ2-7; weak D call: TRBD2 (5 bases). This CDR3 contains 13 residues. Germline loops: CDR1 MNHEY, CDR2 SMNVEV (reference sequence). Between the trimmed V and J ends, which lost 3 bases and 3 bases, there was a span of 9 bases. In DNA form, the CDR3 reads TGTGCCAGCAGTTTCGGCGGGTTCTACGAGCAGTACTTC. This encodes CASSFGGFYEQYF.

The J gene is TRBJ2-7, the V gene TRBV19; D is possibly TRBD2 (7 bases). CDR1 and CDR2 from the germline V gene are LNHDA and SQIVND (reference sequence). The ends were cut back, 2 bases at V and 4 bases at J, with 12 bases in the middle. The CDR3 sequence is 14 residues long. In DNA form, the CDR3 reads TGTGCCAGTAGTATACGGGGGGCGACGTACGAGCAGTACTTC. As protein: CASSIRGATYEQYF.

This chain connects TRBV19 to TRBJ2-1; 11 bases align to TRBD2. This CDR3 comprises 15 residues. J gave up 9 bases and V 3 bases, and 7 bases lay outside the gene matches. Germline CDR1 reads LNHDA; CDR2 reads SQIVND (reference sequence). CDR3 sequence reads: CASSILAGGGAEQFF. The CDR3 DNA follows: TGTGCCAGTAGTATTCTAGCGGGAGGAGGGGCTGAGCAGTTCTTC.

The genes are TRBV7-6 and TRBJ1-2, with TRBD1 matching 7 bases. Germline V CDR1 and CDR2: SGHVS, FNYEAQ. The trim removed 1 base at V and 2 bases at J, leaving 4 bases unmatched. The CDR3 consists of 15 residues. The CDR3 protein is CASSLDEQGNYGYTF. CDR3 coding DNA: TGTGCCAGCAGCTTAGATGAACAGGGGAACTATGGCTACACCTTC. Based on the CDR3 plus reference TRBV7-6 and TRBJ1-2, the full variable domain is GAGVSQSPRYKVTKRGQDVALRCDPISGHVSLYWYRQALGQGPEFLTYFNYEAQQDKSGLPNDRFSAERPEGSISTLTIQRTEQRDSAMYRCASSLDEQGNYGYTFGSGTRLTVV.

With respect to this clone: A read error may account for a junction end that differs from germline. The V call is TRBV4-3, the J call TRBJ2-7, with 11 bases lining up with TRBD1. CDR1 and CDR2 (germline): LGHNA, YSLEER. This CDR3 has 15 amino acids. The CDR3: CASSQDLPSRDRGVF. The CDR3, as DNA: TGCGCCAGCAGCCAAGATCTCCCGAGTAGGGACAGGGGGGTCTTC.

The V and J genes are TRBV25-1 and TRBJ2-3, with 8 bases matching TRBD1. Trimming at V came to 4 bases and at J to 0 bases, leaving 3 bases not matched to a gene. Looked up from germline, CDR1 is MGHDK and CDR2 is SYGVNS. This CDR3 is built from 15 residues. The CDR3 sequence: CASSAQGASTDTQYF. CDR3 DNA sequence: TGTGCCAGCAGTGCCCAGGGGGCGAGCACAGATACGCAGTATTTT.

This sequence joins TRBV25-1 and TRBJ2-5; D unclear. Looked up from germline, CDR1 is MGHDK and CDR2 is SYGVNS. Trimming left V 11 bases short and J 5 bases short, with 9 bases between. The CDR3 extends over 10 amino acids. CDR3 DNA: TGTGCCTCTATCGGGGAGACCCAGTACTTC. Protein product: CASIGETQYF.

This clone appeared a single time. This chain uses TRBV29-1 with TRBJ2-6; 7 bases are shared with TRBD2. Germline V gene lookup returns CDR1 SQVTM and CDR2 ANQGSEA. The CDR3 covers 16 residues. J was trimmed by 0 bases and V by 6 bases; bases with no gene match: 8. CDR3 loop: CSVLTWDYSGANVLTF. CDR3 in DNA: TGCAGCGTGCTAACCTGGGACTACTCTGGGGCCAACGTCCTGACTTTC.

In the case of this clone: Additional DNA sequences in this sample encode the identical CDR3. For the CDR3, the DNA is TGCGCCAGCAGCTATCTGATTGGGGGCAAAGACTCCTACGAGCAGTACTTC. Encoded protein: CASSYLIGGKDSYEQYF. The V gene is TRBV5-1, the J gene TRBJ2-7, with a weak D call TRBD1 (6 bases). Per germline, CDR1 SGHRS and CDR2 YFSETQ. The length of the CDR3 is 17 residues. V lost 3 bases and J 0 bases, leaving 19 bases between the germline ends.

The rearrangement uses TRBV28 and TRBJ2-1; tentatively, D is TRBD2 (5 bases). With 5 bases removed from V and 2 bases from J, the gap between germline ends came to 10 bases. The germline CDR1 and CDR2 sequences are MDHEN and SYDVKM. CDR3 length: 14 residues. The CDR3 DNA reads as TGTGCCAGCAGTCGGCGGGCCCCCTACAATGAGCAGTTCTTC. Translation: CASSRRAPYNEQFF.